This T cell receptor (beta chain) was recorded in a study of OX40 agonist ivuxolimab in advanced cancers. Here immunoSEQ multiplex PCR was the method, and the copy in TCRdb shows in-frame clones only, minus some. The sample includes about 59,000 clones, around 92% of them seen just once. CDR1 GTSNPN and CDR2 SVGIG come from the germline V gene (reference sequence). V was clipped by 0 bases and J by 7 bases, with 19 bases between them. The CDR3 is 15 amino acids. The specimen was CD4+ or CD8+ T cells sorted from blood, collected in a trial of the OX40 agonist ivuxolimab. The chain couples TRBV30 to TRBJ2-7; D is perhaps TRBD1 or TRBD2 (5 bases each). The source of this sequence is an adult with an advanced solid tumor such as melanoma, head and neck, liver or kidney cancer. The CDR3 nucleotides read TGTGCCTGGAGTGTACCTCGTGTGGGGGTGCGGGAGCAGTACGTC. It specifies CAWSVPRVGVREQYV.